The 8 T cell receptor beta chains below come from one sample, sequenced in a study of blood T cell repertoires in COVID-19 (dated by TCRdb to the early 2020s). Library creation used the immunoSEQ multiplex PCR assay. Entries here come from immuneACCESS through TCRdb and include only in-frame sequences with V and J called. Some clones fail to appear in such tables; in the studies checked, an unresolved V gene covers under half of the shortfall, and the cause of the remainder is unknown. The sample table contains some 300,000 clones; only one count was recorded for around 88% of them. The ten largest clones capture approximately 14% of the sample. Material for sequencing was peripheral blood. The receptors derive from a woman between 65 and 79 years old with COVID-19, enrolled during active disease.

The J gene is TRBJ2-5, the V gene TRBV5-1; D not resolved. The CDR3 contains 13 residues. The V end lost 4 bases, the J end lost 4 bases, and 11 bases lay between the germline ends. Per the germline V gene, CDR1 is SGHRS and CDR2 is YFSETQ. The CDR3 reads CASSRHSIETQYF. Written as DNA, the CDR3 is TGCGCCAGCAGCCGGCACAGTATAGAGACCCAGTACTTC.

The chain employs TRBV21-1 and TRBJ2-5; the DNA was not compared with TRBD2, the D call given in the table. TRBV21-1 is termed a pseudogene. The CDR3 is made up of 11 amino acids. The CDR3 protein is CASSNRETQYF. CDR3 sequence (DNA): TGTGCCAGCAGCAATCGGGAGACCCAGTACTTC.

This chain connects TRBV6-6 to TRBJ2-5, with D possibly TRBD2 on 7 matching bases. V lost 2 bases, J lost 4 bases, and 11 bases lay in between. The CDR3 is 14 amino acids. The germline gives CDR1 MNHNY, CDR2 SVGAGI (reference sequence). The CDR3 DNA is TGTGCCAGCAGTTACGGGAGGGGGGCAGAGACCCAGTACTTC. This gives the protein CASSYGRGAETQYF.

The chain uses TRBV9 and TRBJ2-3; no clear D. Trimming left V 0 bases short and J 5 bases short, with 13 bases between. CDR3 size: 15 residues. CDR1 is SGDLS, CDR2 YYNGEE, per germline. CDR3 nucleotide sequence: TGTGCCAGCAGCGTAGCCCCCGGAGAATTAGATACGCAGTATTTT. Translation gives CASSVAPGELDTQYF.

This clone was detected only a few times. The V gene is TRBV5-4, the J gene TRBJ2-7; D is possibly TRBD1 (7 bases). The CDR3 is 15 residues long. Trimming removed 4 bases at V and 0 bases at J, with 14 bases between. In germline, CDR1 is SGHNT, CDR2 YYREEE (reference sequence). The CDR3 sequence: CASSPAGQSSYEQYF. The CDR3 DNA is TGTGCCAGCAGCCCTGCGGGACAGTCCTCCTACGAGCAGTACTTC.

The chain joins TRBV20-1 to TRBJ2-7; D is uncertain. The CDR3 length is 11 residues. The V end lost 3 bases, the J end lost 2 bases, and 5 bases lay between the germline ends. The V gene's germline CDR1 is DFQATT and CDR2 SNEGSKA (reference sequence). The CDR3 sequence is CSARIAYEQYF. DNA of the CDR3: TGCAGTGCTAGGATAGCCTACGAGCAGTACTTC.

The rearrangement uses TRBV2 and TRBJ1-2, with 8 bases lining up with TRBD1. J lost 0 bases, V lost 0 bases, and 6 bases had no gene match. CDR1 is SNHLY, CDR2 FYNNEI, per germline. This CDR3 region has 17 residues. Here the CDR3 reads CASSEAGTGEANYGYTF. The CDR3 coding sequence is TGTGCCAGCAGTGAAGCAGGGACAGGAGAAGCTAACTATGGCTACACCTTC. The whole variable domain, remainder taken from reference TRBV2 and TRBJ1-2, is EPEVTQTPSHQVTQMGQEVILRCVPISNHLYFYWYRQILGQKVEFLVSFYNNEISEKSEIFDDQFSVERPDGSNFTLKIRSTKLEDSAMYFCASSEAGTGEANYGYTFGSGTRLTVV.

V usage is TRBV18 and J usage is TRBJ1-6, with a weak D call TRBD1 (5 bases). The length of the CDR3 is 15 residues. The V gene's germline CDR1 is KGHSH and CDR2 LQKENI. Trimming took 3 bases from V and 5 from J, leaving 11 bases between them. CDR3 DNA sequence: TGTGCCAGCTCACCTATAGGGGCAAATAATTCACCCCTCCACTTT. Translated: CASSPIGANNSPLHF.